This T cell receptor (beta chain) came from a study of beta chain features in type 1 diabetes. The isolated RNA, all of it, was reverse transcribed, so expressed TCRB transcripts were what got sequenced. The data were produced by immunoSEQ multiplex PCR, yet TCRdb's version contains in-frame clones alone and is incomplete. The data contain just over 150,000 clones, around 10% of them seen just once; the ten biggest clones take up about 1.9%. CDR1 and CDR2 from the germline V gene are SGHRS and YFSETQ. The CDR3 runs to 15 residues. J gave up 5 bases and V 2 bases, and 6 bases lay outside the gene matches. At least ten counts were recorded for this clone.

This TCR derives from a man aged 18 to 29 in good health. V is TRBV5-1 and J is TRBJ2-3, with 9 bases identical to TRBD1. Sequenced sample: central memory CD4+ T cells from blood. The CDR3 sequence: CASSLQGAGVDTQYF. DNA for the CDR3: TGCGCCAGCAGCTTACAGGGGGCAGGAGTAGATACGCAGTATTTT. Full variable domain (rest looked up from reference TRBV5-1 and TRBJ2-3): KAGVTQTPRYLIKTRGQQVTLSCSPISGHRSVSWYQQTPGQGLQFLFEYFSETQRNKGNFPGRFSGRQFSNSRSEMNVSTLELGDSALYLCASSLQGAGVDTQYFGPGTRLTVL.